One sample yielded the 8 T cell receptor beta chains listed below, sequenced in a study of human T cells and chemical hapten exposure. Indicated time point: patch test 1, 2 weeks after DPC sensitization. The treatment denotes: therapeutic diphenylcyclopropenone sensitization with weekly scalp DPC. Each CDR3 protein gets one entry after TCRdb re-called the RACE reads with MiXCR. The data show tens of thousands of distinct CDR3 sequences, 10% to 15% seen once. The sample in question was whole blood, obtained in connection with sensitization to the hapten diphenylcyclopropenone (DPC). All receptors come from a woman aged 55-70 years with alopecia areata. Some clones in this sample may be carry-over from other donors' samples.

There are a few counts of this clonotype. V is TRBV10-3 and J is TRBJ1-1, with 8 bases aligning to TRBD1. Germline loops: CDR1 ENHRY, CDR2 SYGVKD. After removal of 5 bases from V and 2 bases from J, the junction contained 10 bases not matched to a gene. The CDR3 has 16 residues. The CDR3 spells CAISSIPGQENTEAFF. The CDR3 DNA is TGTGCCATCAGTTCGATCCCGGGACAGGAAAACACTGAAGCTTTCTTT.

A few counts support this clonotype. The V call is TRBV11-2, the J call TRBJ1-5; 7 bases map to TRBD1. From germline, CDR1 is SGHAT and CDR2 FQNNGV. J lost 1 base, V lost 3 bases, and 3 bases had no gene match. The CDR3 runs to 15 residues. CDR3 sequence (DNA): TGTGCCAGCAGCTTCTCAGGGGGGAGCAATCAGCCCCAGCATTTT. Its protein is CASSFSGGSNQPQHF.

This clonotype was counted a few times. This sequence joins TRBV5-8 and TRBJ2-7; D is uncertain. V dropped 2 bases and J dropped 6 bases, with 15 bases sitting between them. Germline V gene data show CDR1 as SGHTS and CDR2 as YDEGEE. This CDR3 is 14 amino acids long. CDR3 nucleotides: TGTGCCAGCAGCTTTGGAAGTCGAGTATCCGAGCAGTACTTC. Protein product: CASSFGSRVSEQYF.

V usage is TRBV29-1 and J usage is TRBJ1-4; D is unresolved. The CDR3 has 15 residues. Looked up from germline, CDR1 is SQVTM and CDR2 is ANQGSEA. Trimming shortened V by 2 bases and J by 7 bases, and 17 bases separated the two germline ends. Written as DNA, the CDR3 is TGCAGCGTTGAACCATTTAGCGGGCGGGGTGAAAAACTGTTTTTT. This codes for CSVEPFSGRGEKLFF.

This clonotype appeared a few times. The rearrangement uses TRBV10-1 and TRBJ1-6; possible D gene TRBD1, 6 bases. This CDR3 spans 13 amino acids. The V gene's germline CDR1 is WNHNN and CDR2 SYGVQD (reference sequence). Trimming stripped 4 bases from V and 7 bases from J, with 8 bases between. The CDR3 nucleotides read TGCGCCAGCAGTGGACAGGTCAATTCACCCCTCCACTTT. Its protein is CASSGQVNSPLHF.

This clonotype was counted at least ten times. This chain links TRBV10-2 with TRBJ1-5, with 8 nucleotides matching TRBD1. Trimming at V came to 6 bases and at J to 5 bases, leaving 3 bases not matched to a gene. This CDR3 has 13 residues. Germline assignment: CDR1 WSHSY and CDR2 SAAADI. Here the CDR3 DNA reads TGCGCCAGCAGGGACAGGGCAGATCAGCCCCAGCATTTT. The encoded protein is CASRDRADQPQHF.

This clonotype was seen repeatedly, ten times or more. This chain connects TRBV27 to TRBJ2-4; no firm D call. The CDR3 has 18 amino acids. CDR1 and CDR2 (germline): MNHEY, SMNVEV (reference sequence). Trimming shortened V by 0 bases and J by 0 bases, and 15 bases separated the two germline ends. The CDR3 DNA follows: TGTGCCAGCAGTTTATCCCCCCCTTCAGTTATAGCCAAAAACATTCAGTACTTC. It yields the protein CASSLSPPSVIAKNIQYF.

To note about this clonotype: Its ends do not fully match the called genes, so a read error is possible. The chain employs TRBV19 and TRBJ1-5, with D maybe TRBD1 (5 bases). This CDR3 comprises 16 residues. The germline V gene has CDR1 LNHDA and CDR2 SQIVND (reference sequence). The CDR3 loop reads CASASLGGTSNQSQHF. CDR3 coding DNA: TGTGCCAGTGCATCCCTCGGGGGGACTAGCAATCAGTCCCAGCATTTT.